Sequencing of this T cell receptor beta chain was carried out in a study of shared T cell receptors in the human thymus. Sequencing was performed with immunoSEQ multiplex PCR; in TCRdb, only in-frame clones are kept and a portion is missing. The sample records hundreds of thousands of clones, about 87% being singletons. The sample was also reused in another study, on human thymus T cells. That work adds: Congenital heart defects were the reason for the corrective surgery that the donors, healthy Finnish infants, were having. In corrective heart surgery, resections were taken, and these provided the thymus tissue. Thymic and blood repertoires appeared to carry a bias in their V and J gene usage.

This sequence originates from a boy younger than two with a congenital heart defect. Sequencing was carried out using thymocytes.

The CDR3 loop reads CASSQTNRGPSHQPQHF. In nucleotides, the CDR3 is TGCGCCAGCAGCCAAACCAACAGGGGGCCGAGTCATCAGCCCCAGCATTTT. V usage is TRBV4-3 and J usage is TRBJ1-5; 9 nucleotides agree with TRBD1. The CDR3 length is 17 residues. Trimming removed 2 bases from V and 5 bases from J; junction bases left unmatched: 10. Germline CDR1 LGHNA, CDR2 YSLEER.